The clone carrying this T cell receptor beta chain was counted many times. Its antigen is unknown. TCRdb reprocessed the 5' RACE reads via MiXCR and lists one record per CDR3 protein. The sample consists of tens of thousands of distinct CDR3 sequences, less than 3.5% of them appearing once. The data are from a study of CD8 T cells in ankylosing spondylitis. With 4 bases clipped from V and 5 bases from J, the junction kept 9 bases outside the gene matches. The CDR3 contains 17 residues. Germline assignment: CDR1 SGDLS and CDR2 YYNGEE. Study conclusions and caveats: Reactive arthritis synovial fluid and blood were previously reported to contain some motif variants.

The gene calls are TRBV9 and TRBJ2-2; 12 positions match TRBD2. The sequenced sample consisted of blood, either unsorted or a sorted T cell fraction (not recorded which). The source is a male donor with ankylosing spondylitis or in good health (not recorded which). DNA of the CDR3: TGTGCCAGCAGCCTTCTAGCGGGAGGGCCAGGGACCGGGGAGCTGTTTTTT. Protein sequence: CASSLLAGGPGTGELFF.